This TCR beta chain was recorded in a study of OX40 agonist ivuxolimab in advanced cancers. Across the study: With ivuxolimab, an agonistic anti-OX40 (CD134) antibody, patients were treated.

Method: immunoSEQ multiplex PCR; TCRdb's copy keeps in-frame clones and lacks some. Altogether some 130,000 clones are present, 90% being singletons, with the ten largest covering approximately 0.99%. Baseline was the first blood sampling point, followed by cycle 4 day 1 and cycle 7 day 1. The CDR3 contains 15 residues. V was cut by 5 bases and J by 0 bases, with 13 bases left in between. Germline V gene data show CDR1 as MNHNY and CDR2 as SVGAGI (reference sequence). In the case of this clone: Its target is unknown.

The study's findings and limits: No determination was made of the antigen specificity of the expanded peripheral T cells.

Sample: CD4+ or CD8+ T cells sorted from blood, taken in a trial of the OX40 agonist ivuxolimab. This clonotype was sampled from an adult with an advanced solid tumor such as melanoma, head and neck, liver or kidney cancer. This sequence joins TRBV6-6 and TRBJ1-1, with unresolved D. DNA of the CDR3: TGTGCCAGCAGTCTCCTTTCGTTATTGAACACTGAAGCTTTCTTT. It specifies CASSLLSLLNTEAFF.